These 19 T cell receptor beta chains came from one sample sequenced in a study of cytomegalovirus exposure and HLA in healthy donors. Vbeta (60) and Jbeta (13) primers were used in the PCR. Sequenced by immunoSEQ multiplex PCR; TCRdb stores in-frame clones only, minus some. Listed are 45,000 to 55,000 clones; approximately 6.6% falls within the top ten. Sequencing input: PBMCs. The receptors derive from a male donor in good health and CMV-seropositive.

The V gene is TRBV5-1, the J gene TRBJ2-1, with TRBD1 matching over 8 bases. CDR1 and CDR2 (germline): SGHRS, YFSETQ. This CDR3 is built from 15 residues. V lost 4 bases to trimming and J lost 3 bases; unmatched junction nucleotides: 6. The CDR3 nucleotides read TGCGCCAGCAGCCCAGGACAGGGACGCTACAATGAGCAGTTCTTC. This encodes CASSPGQGRYNEQFF.

The chain couples TRBV4-2 to TRBJ1-2; 7 nucleotides match TRBD1. The ends lost 5 bases at V and 6 bases at J; junction bases unmatched: 9. The CDR3 covers 14 residues. Germline CDR1 reads LGHNA; CDR2 reads YNFKEQ. The CDR3 nucleotides are TGTGCCAGCAGCTTCAGAGGGGGCGGGAATGGCTACACCTTC. It translates to CASSFRGGGNGYTF.

This chain connects TRBV15 to TRBJ1-3; D is possibly TRBD1 (5 bases). Trimming left V 2 bases short and J 9 bases short, with 11 bases between. The CDR3 totals 13 residues. Germline CDR1 LNHNV, CDR2 YYDKDF (reference sequence). As DNA, the CDR3 is TGTGCCACCAGCAGATCGGGGGGGGGCACCATATATTTT. Encoded protein: CATSRSGGGTIYF.

The genes are TRBV7-3 and TRBJ2-1; D perhaps matches TRBD1 (5 bases). Trimming removed 6 bases from V and 8 bases from J, with 20 bases in between. The CDR3 spans 15 residues. CDR1 and CDR2 from the germline V gene are SGHTA and FQGTGA. In nucleotides, the CDR3 is TGTGCCAGCAGTCCCTTGGGGCCGCCCTATCATGAGCAGTTCTTC. Amino acids: CASSPLGPPYHEQFF. Filled out from reference TRBV7-3 and TRBJ2-1, the complete variable domain reads GAGVSQTPSNKVTEKGKYVELRCDPISGHTALYWYRQSLGQGPEFLIYFQGTGAADDSGLPNDRFFAVRPEGSVSTLKIQRTERGDSAVYLCASSPLGPPYHEQFFGPGTRLTVL.

The V and J genes are TRBV4-2 and TRBJ2-3; 9 positions agree with TRBD2. The J segment lost 9 bases and the V segment lost 0 bases, leaving 16 bases of the junction unmatched. The germline gives CDR1 LGHNA, CDR2 YNFKEQ. The CDR3 has 18 amino acids. In DNA form, the CDR3 reads TGTGCCAGCAGCCAAGACCTCGGGGAGCGGGGGGCCCCAGGGACGCAGTATTTT. Its protein is CASSQDLGERGAPGTQYF.

This chain joins TRBV7-9 and TRBJ2-3; perhaps TRBD2 as D (6 bases). Germline values: CDR1 SEHNR, CDR2 FQNEAQ (reference sequence). This CDR3 contains 14 residues. Deletions cut 5 bases from V and 2 bases from J, with 11 bases between. Here the CDR3 reads CASSPWEATDTQYF. The CDR3 bases are TGTGCCAGCAGCCCCTGGGAGGCCACAGATACGCAGTATTTT.

The chain combines TRBV7-9 with TRBJ1-2, with D perhaps matching TRBD1 (6 bases). Looked up from germline, CDR1 is SEHNR and CDR2 is FQNEAQ (reference sequence). The CDR3 totals 12 residues. V dropped 3 bases and J dropped 4 bases, with 6 bases sitting between them. Written as DNA, the CDR3 is TGTGCCAGCAGCTTGGACAGCTATGGCTACACCTTC. Protein: CASSLDSYGYTF.

The chain joins TRBV7-9 to TRBJ1-6, with TRBD1 as a possible D gene (6 bases). V was pared by 4 bases and J by 6 bases, with 16 bases between. Germline V lookup: CDR1 SEHNR, CDR2 FQNEAQ (reference sequence). The CDR3 extends over 16 amino acids. The CDR3: CASSSGLGTTNSPLHF. Here the CDR3 DNA reads TGTGCCAGCAGCTCCGGTTTGGGGACAACTAATTCACCCCTCCACTTT. The variable domain in full, completed from reference TRBV7-9 and TRBJ1-6, reads DTGVSQNPRHKITKRGQNVTFRCDPISEHNRLYWYRQTLGQGPEFLTYFQNEAQLEKSRLLSDRFSAERPKGSFSTLEIQRTEQGDSAMYLCASSSGLGTTNSPLHFGNGTRLTVT.

V and J are TRBV7-3 and TRBJ2-3, with 9 positions matching TRBD1. This CDR3 region has 15 residues. V lost 1 base and J lost 5; bases outside the gene matches: 4. Germline V CDR1 and CDR2: SGHTA, FQGTGA. For the CDR3, the DNA is TGTGCCAGCAGCTTAAACAGGGGGCGAGTAGATACGCAGTATTTT. Translating gives CASSLNRGRVDTQYF.

This chain connects TRBV7-3 to TRBJ1-5, with D perhaps TRBD1 (5 bases). V was pared by 6 bases and J by 3 bases, with 12 bases between. Per germline, CDR1 SGHTA and CDR2 FQGTGA. The CDR3 is 14 residues long. The CDR3 here is CASSPGGDNQPQHF. The CDR3 nucleotides are TGTGCCAGCAGTCCCGGGGGGGACAATCAGCCCCAGCATTTT.

The rearrangement joins TRBV6-6 to TRBJ1-6, with D tentatively TRBD1 (6 bases). This CDR3 contains 13 residues. CDR1 is MNHNY and CDR2 is SVGAGI in the germline V gene (reference sequence). Trimming pared 8 bases from V and 8 bases from J, leaving 13 bases between. CDR3 sequence reads: CASHRVSDSPLHF. CDR3 nucleotide sequence: TGTGCCAGCCACAGGGTTTCTGATTCACCCCTCCACTTT.

The chain carries TRBV18 and TRBJ2-3; maybe TRBD2 (5 bases). The CDR3 is 15 amino acids. Trimming removed 2 bases from V and 0 bases from J, with 9 bases in between. CDR1 is KGHSH, CDR2 LQKENI, per germline. CDR3 in DNA: TGTGCCAGCTCACCAGGAAGGACTAGCACAGATACGCAGTATTTT. This sequence encodes CASSPGRTSTDTQYF.

V gene TRBV2 combines with J gene TRBJ2-5; D may be TRBD1 (5 bases). This CDR3 spans 14 amino acids. V gave up 3 bases and J gave up 5 bases, with 13 bases separating them. Germline V lookup: CDR1 SNHLY, CDR2 FYNNEI. CDR3 amino acids: CASSDAAGPETQYF. CDR3 nucleotides: TGTGCCAGCAGTGACGCGGCAGGGCCGGAGACCCAGTACTTC.

The gene calls are TRBV27 and TRBJ2-7; D gene uncertain. The CDR3 is made up of 12 amino acids. Per the germline V gene, CDR1 is MNHEY and CDR2 is SMNVEV (reference sequence). The germline V and J ends were trimmed by 2 bases and 5 bases, with 7 bases remaining between them. The CDR3 region has the DNA TGTGCCAGCAGTTTAACGGGTCACGAGCAGTACTTC. This gives the protein CASSLTGHEQYF.

The chain combines TRBV6-5 with TRBJ2-7, with a tentative D call TRBD2 (7 bases). This CDR3 comprises 14 residues. Trimming pared 4 bases from V and 2 bases from J, leaving 12 bases between. Germline CDR1 is MNHEY and CDR2 is SVGAGI. In nucleotides, the CDR3 is TGTGCCAGCAGTTTAAGGGGGGGGGCCTACGAGCAGTACTTC. Translation gives CASSLRGGAYEQYF.

This chain uses TRBV4-2 with TRBJ2-1, with D perhaps TRBD2 (6 bases). V lost 5 bases and J lost 4, with 15 bases in between. There are 15 residues in the CDR3. The germline gives CDR1 LGHNA, CDR2 YNFKEQ. This CDR3 reads CASSEGLVPYNEQFF. For the CDR3, the DNA is TGTGCCAGCAGCGAGGGACTGGTTCCTTACAATGAGCAGTTCTTC.

The chain joins TRBV11-2 to TRBJ2-2, with 12 bases lining up with TRBD2. The V and J ends lost 5 bases and 1 base, in that order; junction bases with no gene match: 5. The CDR3 is 17 residues long. Germline CDR1 SGHAT, CDR2 FQNNGV. This CDR3 is CASSPLAGGMNTGELFF. The CDR3 DNA follows: TGTGCCAGCAGCCCTCTAGCGGGGGGGATGAACACCGGGGAGCTGTTTTTT.

On this clone: Its ends do not fully match the called genes, so a read error is possible. The V and J genes are TRBV4-3 and TRBJ2-7; the D call may be TRBD1 or TRBD2 (6 bases each). CDR1 and CDR2 from the germline V gene are LGHNA and YSLEER. The CDR3 runs 16 residues. The chain's CDR3 is CASSQGGLLRPYEQYF. The CDR3 nucleotides read TGCGCCAGCAGTCAAGGGGGACTGCTCCGACCCTACGAGCAGTACTTC.

This chain joins TRBV28 and TRBJ1-2; D call uncertain. The length of the CDR3 is 13 residues. The V end lost 7 bases, the J end lost 4 bases, and 13 bases lay between the germline ends. CDR1 is MDHEN, CDR2 SYDVKM, per germline. In DNA, the CDR3 is TGTGCCAGCAAACTTCCCGTACTCTATGGCTACACCTTC. It translates to CASKLPVLYGYTF.